This entry describes one TCR beta chain. The antigen is not known. This sequence may be a read error, since a much larger clone differs from it by one base. This sample was included in a study of regulatory T cells in long-lasting Graves disease. Whole-study findings and limits: Persistent disease exhibited a predilection for TRBV28, TRBJ1-2 and TRBJ2-5.

Described time point: newly diagnosed GD, antithyroid drugs for less than 3 months. The TCR library was made from RNA that had been extracted from PBMCs in TRIzol. Sequencing libraries for TCR beta were prepared with iRepertoire HTBI primers and Arm-PCR of CDR3 regions. TCRdb used MiXCR to reprocess the multiplex PCR reads, holding one entry per CDR3 protein. The sample shows roughly 400,000 distinct CDR3 sequences, around 17% of them seen only once. CDR3 size: 17 residues. A further study also used this sample, focusing on T cells in Graves' hyperthyroidism and ophthalmopathy. That publication notes: The HTBI primer set drove a first-round RT-PCR of the TCR CDR3.

Material: peripheral blood mononuclear cells (PBMCs), obtained at new diagnosis, from a patient treated with antithyroid drugs. The rearrangement joins TRBV12-3 or TRBV12-4 to TRBJ2-7; 7 bases fit TRBD2. The clonotype originates from a woman under 30 with Graves disease. CDR3 protein: CASSFKIGLVIIYGQYF. The DNA of the CDR3 is TGTGCCAGCAGTTTTAAGATAGGACTAGTAATTATCTACGGGCAGTACTTC.